Shown below are 17 T cell receptor beta chains from a single sample sequenced in a study of T cell responses to AZD1222 COVID-19 vaccine. Here immunoSEQ multiplex PCR was the method, and the copy in TCRdb shows in-frame clones only, minus some. The sample has approximately 150,000 clones; 94% are singletons. Sequenced material: peripheral blood, taken 28 days after the second AZD1222 dose. The receptors were sampled from an adult who received the AZD1222 COVID-19 vaccine.

V is TRBV29-1 and J is TRBJ1-1; the match to TRBD1 covers 8 bases. Trimming at V came to 4 bases and at J to 5 bases, leaving 9 bases not matched to a gene. This CDR3 has 14 residues. CDR1 is SQVTM and CDR2 is ANQGSEA in the germline V gene. The CDR3 loop is CSVAATGVYTEAFF. CDR3 nucleotide sequence: TGCAGCGTTGCTGCGACAGGGGTGTATACTGAAGCTTTCTTT.

The V and J genes are TRBV15 and TRBJ1-2, with D unclear. CDR3 length equals 15 residues. The germline CDR1 and CDR2 sequences are LNHNV and YYDKDF (reference sequence). V was cut by 0 bases and J by 3 bases, with 11 bases left in between. CDR3 in amino acids: CATSRDHHQDYGYTF. In DNA form, the CDR3 reads TGTGCCACCAGCAGAGATCACCACCAAGACTATGGCTACACCTTC. The variable domain in full, completed from reference TRBV15 and TRBJ1-2, reads DAMVIQNPRYQVTQFGKPVTLSCSQTLNHNVMYWYQQKSSQAPKLLFHYYDKDFNNEADTPDNFQSRRPNTSFCFLDIRSPGLGDTAMYLCATSRDHHQDYGYTFGSGTRLTVV.

V usage is TRBV5-1 and J usage is TRBJ1-2; 7 nucleotides agree with TRBD1. CDR1 and CDR2 from the germline V gene are SGHRS and YFSETQ. With V trimmed by 4 bases and J by 0 bases, 6 bases remained unmatched. This CDR3 is built from 15 residues. DNA of the CDR3: TGCGCCAGCAGCCAAACGACAGGGACTAACTATGGCTACACCTTC. Protein sequence: CASSQTTGTNYGYTF.

This clone was seen just once. The V call is TRBV7-2, the J call TRBJ1-5, with TRBD1 matching 10 bases. V was pared by 5 bases and J by 1 base, with 5 bases of the junction left unmatched. The CDR3 length is 16 residues. Germline lookup yields CDR1 SGHTA and CDR2 FQGNSA. The CDR3 is CASSPRTGGSNQPQHF. The CDR3 DNA sequence: TGTGCCAGCAGCCCCCGGACAGGGGGAAGCAATCAGCCCCAGCATTTT.

This chain joins TRBV3-1 (or the pseudogene TRBV3-2) and TRBJ2-1; the match to TRBD2 covers 11 bases. This CDR3 spans 15 amino acids. CDR1 and CDR2 from the germline V gene are LGHDT and YNNKEL (reference sequence). Trimming at V came to 2 bases and at J to 9 bases, leaving 6 bases not matched to a gene. Here the CDR3 DNA reads TGTGCCAGCAGCCAAAGTAGCGGGAGGGCCGTTGAGCAGTTCTTC. This sequence encodes CASSQSSGRAVEQFF.

V is TRBV28 and J is TRBJ1-1; 8 bases agree with TRBD1. This CDR3 spans 13 amino acids. Per the germline V gene, CDR1 is MDHEN and CDR2 is SYDVKM. Germline trimming cut 10 bases from V and 5 bases from J; bases unmatched to any gene: 9. The CDR3 coding sequence is TGTGCCATCCAGACAGGGGCAATAACTGAAGCTTTCTTT. Translated, it gives CAIQTGAITEAFF.

The chain uses TRBV19 and TRBJ2-7; possibly TRBD1 for D (7 bases). The ends were cut back, 7 bases at V and 6 bases at J, with 16 bases in the middle. Germline V gene sequence: CDR1 LNHDA, CDR2 SQIVND (reference sequence). The length of the CDR3 is 13 residues. DNA for the CDR3: TGTGCCAGTAAAGGACAGGAGGGGATCGAGCAGTACTTC. Its protein is CASKGQEGIEQYF.

The chain links TRBV27 to TRBJ1-2; perhaps TRBD1 as D (6 bases). Germline CDR1 and CDR2: MNHEY and SMNVEV (reference sequence). The ends were cut back, 6 bases at V and 8 bases at J, with 22 bases in the middle. The CDR3 has 15 amino acids. The CDR3: CASRKPGQLPYGYTF. The CDR3 nucleotides read TGTGCCAGCAGGAAGCCGGGACAATTGCCCTACGGCTACACCTTC.

V usage is TRBV7-9 and J usage is TRBJ2-1; 7 bases map to TRBD1. The length of the CDR3 is 18 residues. Germline trimming cut 5 bases from V and 2 bases from J; bases unmatched to any gene: 15. Germline V CDR1 and CDR2: SEHNR, FQNEAQ (reference sequence). CDR3 coding DNA: TGTGCCAGCAGCCACCCGTTGTTAGAACAGGGGACCTACAATGAGCAGTTCTTC. This sequence encodes CASSHPLLEQGTYNEQFF.

The chain has TRBV7-8 and TRBJ1-6, with 7 bases identical to TRBD1. This CDR3 contains 16 residues. Trimming at V came to 2 bases and at J to 5 bases, leaving 6 bases not matched to a gene. Germline V gene sequence: CDR1 SGHVS, CDR2 FQNEAQ. The DNA of the CDR3 is TGTGCCAGCAGCTTACCGCGGACAGGCCATAATTCACCCCTCCACTTT. Translating gives CASSLPRTGHNSPLHF. Using reference TRBV7-8 and TRBJ1-6 for the parts outside the CDR3, the full variable domain is GAGVSQSPRYKVAKRGQDVALRCDPISGHVSLFWYQQALGQGPEFLTYFQNEAQLDKSGLPSDRFFAERPEGSVSTLKIQRTQQEDSAVYLCASSLPRTGHNSPLHFGNGTRLTVT.

The chain uses TRBV19 and TRBJ1-5; D unresolved. The germline gives CDR1 LNHDA, CDR2 SQIVND (reference sequence). The CDR3 is 13 residues long. V was shortened by 3 bases and J by 2 bases, with 5 bases between the two germline ends. CDR3: CASSISGNQPQHF. CDR3 bases: TGTGCCAGTAGTATTTCGGGCAATCAGCCCCAGCATTTT. Complete variable domain (other parts from reference TRBV19 and TRBJ1-5): DGGITQSPKYLFRKEGQNVTLSCEQNLNHDAMYWYRQDPGQGLRLIYYSQIVNDFQKGDIAEGYSVSREKKESFPLTVTSAQKNPTAFYLCASSISGNQPQHFGDGTRLSIL.

This chain connects TRBV7-6 to TRBJ2-7, with D possibly matching TRBD2 (6 bases). V was shortened by 5 bases and J by 2 bases, with 16 bases between the two germline ends. The germline CDR1 and CDR2 sequences are SGHVS and FNYEAQ. The CDR3 has 15 residues. In DNA form, the CDR3 reads TGTGCCAGCAGCCCGAAGATGGCGGGAACCTACGAGCAGTACTTC. Protein sequence: CASSPKMAGTYEQYF.

The chain recombines TRBV5-1 with TRBJ2-7; 10 bases match TRBD2. V gave up 2 bases and J gave up 3 bases; unmatched junction bases: 5. Germline V lookup: CDR1 SGHRS, CDR2 YFSETQ. This CDR3 has 15 amino acids. The DNA for the CDR3 is TGCGCCAGCAGCTTTGGGCTAGCGGGAGACTACGAGCAGTACTTC. Its translation: CASSFGLAGDYEQYF.

The rearrangement joins TRBV12-5 to TRBJ1-1; tentative D call: TRBD1 (5 bases). CDR1 is LGHNT and CDR2 is FRNRAP in the germline V gene. This CDR3 is 18 amino acids long. V was clipped by 2 bases and J by 1 base, with 20 bases between them. CDR3 residues: CASGLFVGHSVENTEAFF. DNA for the CDR3: TGTGCTAGTGGTTTGTTCGTCGGACACTCGGTAGAGAACACTGAAGCTTTCTTT.

The chain uses TRBV7-2 and TRBJ1-6; D remains ambiguous. CDR3 size: 16 residues. V was cut by 7 bases and J by 5 bases, with 18 bases left in between. Germline assignment: CDR1 SGHTA and CDR2 FQGNSA. CDR3 region: CASNRVTNQNNSPLHF. CDR3 in DNA: TGTGCCAGCAATAGAGTAACAAATCAAAATAATTCACCCCTCCACTTT.

V and J are TRBV30 and TRBJ2-1; 8 bases agree with TRBD2. This CDR3 is 20 amino acids long. Unmatched junction bases numbered 23, after V lost 0 bases and J lost 7 bases. Germline-derived CDR1 and CDR2 are GTSNPN and SVGIG (reference sequence). The CDR3: CAWSVSPVGRAGVGGNEQFF. The CDR3 bases are TGTGCCTGGAGTGTATCCCCCGTCGGGAGGGCGGGAGTAGGGGGTAATGAGCAGTTCTTC.

The V and J genes are TRBV7-9 and TRBJ1-1; TRBD1 might be the D (6 bases). Germline assignment: CDR1 SEHNR and CDR2 FQNEAQ (reference sequence). Trimming shortened V by 1 base and J by 8 bases, and 20 bases separated the two germline ends. CDR3 length: 16 residues. CDR3: CASSLEGGHSATEAFF. The CDR3 region has the DNA TGTGCCAGCAGCTTAGAAGGGGGGCATTCAGCGACCGAAGCTTTCTTT. Based on the CDR3 plus reference TRBV7-9 and TRBJ1-1, the full variable domain is DTGVSQNPRHKITKRGQNVTFRCDPISEHNRLYWYRQTLGQGPEFLTYFQNEAQLEKSRLLSDRFSAERPKGSFSTLEIQRTEQGDSAMYLCASSLEGGHSATEAFFGQGTRLTVV.